The 28 T cell receptor beta chains presented below share a single source sample, sequenced in a study of response to subunit inactivated influenza vaccine. Using its own MiXCR run on the RT-PCR reads, TCRdb lists one record per CDR3 protein. The sample shows 400,000 to 650,000 distinct CDR3 sequences, approximately 7.2% of them seen only once. This specimen consisted of PBMCs from blood, obtained approximately 25 months after vaccination. These receptors were collected from a man between 50 and 70 years old who received an inactivated influenza vaccine.

This clonotype was seen a few times. J is TRBJ2-1 and V is TRBV18; TRBD1 might be the D (6 bases). V lost 4 bases to trimming and J lost 0 bases, with 13 bases between them. CDR3 size: 16 residues. Germline CDR1 and CDR2: KGHSH and LQKENI. CDR3 nucleotide sequence: TGTGCCAGCTCACTAAAGGGGGTTAGCTCCTACAATGAGCAGTTCTTC. It yields the protein CASSLKGVSSYNEQFF.

The V call is TRBV7-2, the J call TRBJ2-7, with D tentatively TRBD2 (5 bases). CDR1 is SGHTA and CDR2 is FQGNSA in the germline V gene. CDR3 length equals 12 residues. Trimming removed 5 bases at V and 6 bases at J, with 11 bases between. The CDR3 region has the DNA TGTGCCAGCAGCCGGGAACTCGGCGAGCAGTACTTC. It yields the protein CASSRELGEQYF.

A remark on this clonotype: Compared with germline, one end of the junction differs, possibly owing to a read error. This chain connects TRBV6-1 to TRBJ2-3, with D maybe TRBD2 (7 bases). This CDR3 has 14 residues. Germline loops: CDR1 MNHNS, CDR2 SASEGT. CDR3 DNA sequence: TGTGCCATCAGTAAAGGGGGGGTGGAAGATACGCAGTATTTT. Translated: CAISKGGVEDTQYF.

V usage is TRBV3-1 and J usage is TRBJ2-5; 9 bases are shared with TRBD2. J was trimmed by 7 bases and V by 1 base; bases with no gene match: 10. Germline V CDR1 and CDR2: LGHDT, YNNKEL (reference sequence). The CDR3 sequence is 16 residues long. The CDR3 sequence: CASSQVGGGALSTQYF. The CDR3 region has the DNA TGTGCCAGCAGCCAAGTGGGCGGGGGGGCCTTGTCGACCCAGTACTTC.

This clonotype showed up many times. The chain uses TRBV30 and TRBJ2-3; no clear D. Trimming removed 3 bases from V and 2 bases from J, with 12 bases in between. This CDR3 is 14 amino acids long. Germline V gene lookup returns CDR1 GTSNPN and CDR2 SVGIG (reference sequence). This CDR3 reads CAWRGYRDTDTQYF. In DNA form, the CDR3 reads TGTGCCTGGAGGGGCTACAGAGACACAGATACGCAGTATTTT.

This clonotype was seen many times. The chain couples TRBV3-1 to TRBJ2-2; D not resolved. CDR1 is LGHDT and CDR2 is YNNKEL in the germline V gene (reference sequence). Trimming took 1 base from V and 13 from J, leaving 10 bases between them. The CDR3 length is 12 residues. The chain's CDR3 is CASSQGTSGLFF. DNA of the CDR3: TGTGCCAGCAGCCAAGGGACCTCCGGGCTGTTTTTT.

This clonotype appeared a few times. The chain combines TRBV5-5 with TRBJ2-4; D unclear. The germline CDR1 and CDR2 sequences are SGHKS and YYEKEE (reference sequence). Trimming removed 1 base from V and 0 bases from J, with 11 bases in between. This CDR3 has 16 amino acids. The CDR3 DNA sequence: TGTGCCAGCAGCTTGCGTGGGGAACCAGCCAAAAACATTCAGTACTTC. Translation gives CASSLRGEPAKNIQYF.

This clonotype was detected ten times or more. The chain recombines TRBV6-5 with TRBJ2-5; D remains unclear. The CDR3 spans 13 residues. Per the germline V gene, CDR1 is MNHEY and CDR2 is SVGAGI. V lost 4 bases and J lost 0, with 6 bases in between. CDR3 region: CASSFVYQETQYF. CDR3 nucleotide sequence: TGTGCCAGCAGTTTCGTGTACCAAGAGACCCAGTACTTC.

This clonotype was detected ten times or more. This chain uses TRBV3-1 with TRBJ1-6; D remains ambiguous. The V gene lost 4 bases and the J gene lost 5 bases, with 18 bases spanning the gap. Germline CDR1 reads LGHDT; CDR2 reads YNNKEL (reference sequence). The CDR3 length is 17 residues. The CDR3, as DNA: TGTGCCAGCAGCCTACTGAACCCGGGGTCTAATAATTCACCCCTCCACTTT. Translated, it gives CASSLLNPGSNNSPLHF.

The V and J genes are TRBV5-5 and TRBJ2-7; no definite D call. Germline V gene sequence: CDR1 SGHKS, CDR2 YYEKEE (reference sequence). The CDR3 is 13 amino acids. V dropped 1 base and J dropped 0 bases, with 5 bases sitting between them. The CDR3 bases are TGTGCCAGCAGCTTGATGAACTCCTACGAGCAGTACTTC. Translated, it gives CASSLMNSYEQYF.

This clonotype came up many times. The chain uses TRBV21-1 and TRBJ2-7; TRBD2 is taken as the D call from the table, unchecked against the DNA. TRBV21-1 is assigned pseudogene status. The CDR3 spans 17 residues. The CDR3 region has the DNA TGTGCCAGCAGCAAAGATACTAGCGGGAGAGGCGCCTACGAGCAGTACTTC. Encoded protein: CASSKDTSGRGAYEQYF.

J is TRBJ1-1 and V is TRBV20-1; 12 nucleotides agree with TRBD1. The V segment lost 5 bases and the J segment 4 bases; nucleotides outside the gene matches: 11. The CDR3 length is 16 residues. CDR1 DFQATT and CDR2 SNEGSKA come from the germline V gene (reference sequence). The CDR3 DNA is TGCAGTGCTTACCCGGGACAGGGGGCGCGGGGCACTGAAGCTTTCTTT. Translation: CSAYPGQGARGTEAFF.

Ten or more counts support this clonotype. The genes are TRBV12-3 or TRBV12-4 and TRBJ2-2, with 10 bases that match TRBD1. The CDR3 loop spans 17 amino acids. The junction had 12 bases not matched to a gene; V was cut back by 6 bases and J by 5 bases. Here the CDR3 reads CASRHRKRDRGTGELFF. CDR3 coding DNA: TGTGCCAGCAGACACCGAAAAAGGGACAGGGGTACCGGGGAGCTGTTTTTT.

This clonotype was seen more than once but under ten times. The CDR3 reads CASSSLGDSEQFF. The CDR3 DNA reads TGTGCCAGCAGCAGCTTGGGCGATAGTGAGCAGTTCTTC. The V gene is TRBV3-1, the J gene TRBJ2-1; D gene ambiguous. This CDR3 contains 13 residues. Germline CDR1 is LGHDT and CDR2 is YNNKEL (reference sequence). The V gene lost 5 bases and the J gene lost 9 bases, with 14 bases spanning the gap.

The chain links TRBV6-1 to TRBJ1-2; a possible D gene is TRBD1 (5 bases). V was shortened by 6 bases and J by 1 base, with 15 bases between the two germline ends. CDR3 length: 15 residues. The V gene's germline CDR1 is MNHNS and CDR2 SASEGT. This chain's CDR3 is CASSQVGGLNYGYTF. CDR3 in DNA: TGTGCCAGCAGCCAGGTTGGGGGACTTAACTATGGCTACACCTTC.

This clonotype was recorded a few times. The chain links TRBV20-1 to TRBJ2-3; 9 bases map to TRBD2. CDR3 length equals 15 residues. Trimming at V came to 4 bases and at J to 0 bases, leaving 5 bases not matched to a gene. Germline CDR1 and CDR2: DFQATT and SNEGSKA (reference sequence). The CDR3 DNA reads TGCAGTGCTATCAAGCGGGGGGCTAGCACAGATACGCAGTATTTT. This encodes CSAIKRGASTDTQYF.

The table lists this clonotype with many counts. The rearrangement uses TRBV7-6 and TRBJ2-7, with 7 positions matching TRBD2. Germline assignment: CDR1 SGHVS and CDR2 FNYEAQ. The CDR3 sequence is 17 residues long. V trimming: 4 bases; J trimming: 7 bases; junction bases outside the gene matches: 19. The CDR3 sequence is CASSYKQEAGDPVEQYF. CDR3 nucleotide sequence: TGTGCCAGCAGCTACAAGCAGGAGGCGGGGGATCCGGTAGAGCAGTACTTC.

This clonotype was counted ten times or more. The gene calls are TRBV7-2 and TRBJ2-7; D perhaps matches TRBD1 (6 bases). With 3 bases removed from V and 3 bases from J, the gap between germline ends came to 9 bases. Germline-derived CDR1 and CDR2 are SGHTA and FQGNSA. This CDR3 comprises 13 residues. The CDR3, as DNA: TGTGCCAGCAGCTTTCCGGACAGCTACGAGCAGTACTTC. It yields the protein CASSFPDSYEQYF.

This clonotype occurred a few times. The genes are TRBV4-3 and TRBJ2-7; D is unresolved. This CDR3 is built from 15 residues. V lost 1 base, J lost 2 bases, and 12 bases lay in between. Germline V CDR1 and CDR2: LGHNA, YSLEER. The CDR3 DNA sequence: TGCGCCAGCAGCCAAGTAATCGGAGCCGCCTACGAGCAGTACTTC. Translation: CASSQVIGAAYEQYF.

This clonotype appeared a few times. The V and J genes are TRBV10-3 and TRBJ2-3; unclear D gene. CDR1 is ENHRY, CDR2 SYGVKD, per germline. V was trimmed by 3 bases and J by 4 bases, leaving 11 bases between them. CDR3 length: 14 amino acids. This CDR3 is CAISDGLGSDTQYF. The CDR3 DNA sequence: TGTGCCATCAGTGACGGTCTTGGATCAGATACGCAGTATTTT.

V usage is TRBV11-2 and J usage is TRBJ2-7, with D perhaps being TRBD1 or TRBD2 (5 bases each). The CDR3 sequence is 15 residues long. Germline CDR1 SGHAT, CDR2 FQNNGV. The V end lost 0 bases, the J end lost 1 base, and 10 bases lay between the germline ends. The CDR3: CASSLEWGKSYEQYF. The DNA of the CDR3 is TGTGCCAGCAGCTTAGAGTGGGGGAAGTCCTACGAGCAGTACTTC.

The V and J genes are TRBV12-3 or TRBV12-4 and TRBJ1-3, with unresolved D. Trimming stripped 11 bases from V and 0 bases from J, with 29 bases between. This CDR3 is built from 19 residues. The CDR3 DNA sequence: TGTGCCTTCAGTTACTTATATTATCCAGGTCCGAGCTCTGGAAACACCATATATTTT. Its protein product is CAFSYLYYPGPSSGNTIYF.

This clonotype has just a few counts. This chain joins TRBV5-1 and TRBJ2-3; tentative D call: TRBD1 (6 bases). Germline V lookup: CDR1 SGHRS, CDR2 YFSETQ. The V end lost 5 bases, the J end lost 6 bases, and 13 bases lay between the germline ends. CDR3 length: 13 amino acids. The CDR3 DNA is TGCGCCAGCAGTGTGGGGGCGGGCGATACGCAGTATTTT. It yields the protein CASSVGAGDTQYF.

In this sample, this clonotype turned up a few times. The V and J genes are TRBV29-1 and TRBJ2-4; D perhaps matches TRBD1 (6 bases). CDR3 length: 15 amino acids. Germline lookup yields CDR1 SQVTM and CDR2 ANQGSEA. The germline V and J ends were trimmed by 6 bases and 8 bases, with 23 bases remaining between them. This CDR3 is CSVTQGTAKGDIQYF. Here the CDR3 DNA reads TGCAGCGTGACCCAGGGGACCGCCAAAGGAGACATTCAGTACTTC.

This clonotype has a handful of counts. The chain is built from TRBV9 and TRBJ1-5; D gene ambiguous. Germline V CDR1 and CDR2: SGDLS, YYNGEE. Trimming shortened V by 0 bases and J by 10 bases, and 14 bases separated the two germline ends. This CDR3 has 14 residues. CDR3 amino acids: CASSVDRAKGPQHF. The CDR3 DNA is TGTGCCAGCAGCGTAGATCGCGCTAAGGGTCCCCAGCATTTT.

This clonotype was detected a few times. The V gene is TRBV5-5, the J gene TRBJ1-2; unclear D gene. The ends were cut back, 1 base at V and 8 bases at J, with 15 bases in the middle. The germline gives CDR1 SGHKS, CDR2 YYEKEE (reference sequence). CDR3 length: 14 residues. This CDR3 is CASSLLNSIHGYTF. The CDR3 DNA reads as TGTGCCAGCAGCTTGTTGAACTCCATCCACGGCTACACCTTC. Supplemented by reference TRBV5-5 and TRBJ1-2, the full variable domain reads DAGVTQSPTHLIKTRGQQVTLRCSPISGHKSVSWYQQVLGQGPQFIFQYYEKEERGRGNFPDRFSARQFPNYSSELNVNALLLGDSALYLCASSLLNSIHGYTFGSGTRLTVV.

The chain uses TRBV27 and TRBJ2-2; 11 bases align to TRBD1. The CDR3 extends over 15 amino acids. Germline V gene data show CDR1 as MNHEY and CDR2 as SMNVEV (reference sequence). After removal of 4 bases from V and 8 bases from J, the junction contained 6 bases not matched to a gene. CDR3 sequence: CASSSGTGGAGELFF. DNA of the CDR3: TGTGCCAGCAGTTCTGGGACAGGGGGAGCAGGGGAGCTGTTTTTT.

This clonotype turned up a few times. The chain is built from TRBV4-2 and TRBJ2-3; D remains ambiguous. The CDR3 is 15 residues long. Per the germline V gene, CDR1 is LGHNA and CDR2 is YNFKEQ. V was trimmed by 4 bases and J by 4 bases, leaving 15 bases between them. The DNA of the CDR3 is TGTGCCAGCAGCCTTTCAGCGAATACCGCAGATACGCAGTATTTT. Encoded protein: CASSLSANTADTQYF.